The TCR beta chain described here comes from a study of tumor-infiltrating lymphocytes in primary liver carcinoma. Study-wide results and limits: Overlap in tumor-adjacent and tumor-blood pairs fell below that of tumor region pairs.

Scientists recovered RNA and DNA together from around 18-30 mg of unsorted bulk tissue. Each participant had primary liver carcinoma, and surgical resection was the treatment. Every tumor sample had over 75% viable tumor cells. This CDR3 has 11 residues. V was pared by 6 bases and J by 8 bases, with 11 bases between. Germline V CDR1 and CDR2: SGHAT, FQNNGV. Constant-region priming of roughly 490 ng total RNA yielded TCR beta cDNA. For TCR beta, libraries were produced by three nested multiplex PCR rounds using slightly modified ARM-PCR. Running about 11 cycles apiece, the first two PCR rounds relied on TRBV1-TRBV30 forward primers together with a C-beta reverse primer. TCRdb itself ran the multiplex PCR reads through MiXCR, one entry per CDR3 protein. The sample records 75,000 to 90,000 distinct CDR3 sequences, approximately 72% being singletons. About this clonotype itself: Its antigen is currently unknown.

Sample: liver tumor tissue from sampling region 1. Regarding subset: tumor region T1, superior pole. This clonotype originated in a man between 35 and 55 years old with primary liver carcinoma and hepatitis B virus infection. The chain uses TRBV11-2 and TRBJ2-7; D possibly corresponds to TRBD1 (6 bases). CDR3 in DNA: TGTGCCAGCAGGTTGACAGGCAAGCAGTACTTC. Translated: CASRLTGKQYF.